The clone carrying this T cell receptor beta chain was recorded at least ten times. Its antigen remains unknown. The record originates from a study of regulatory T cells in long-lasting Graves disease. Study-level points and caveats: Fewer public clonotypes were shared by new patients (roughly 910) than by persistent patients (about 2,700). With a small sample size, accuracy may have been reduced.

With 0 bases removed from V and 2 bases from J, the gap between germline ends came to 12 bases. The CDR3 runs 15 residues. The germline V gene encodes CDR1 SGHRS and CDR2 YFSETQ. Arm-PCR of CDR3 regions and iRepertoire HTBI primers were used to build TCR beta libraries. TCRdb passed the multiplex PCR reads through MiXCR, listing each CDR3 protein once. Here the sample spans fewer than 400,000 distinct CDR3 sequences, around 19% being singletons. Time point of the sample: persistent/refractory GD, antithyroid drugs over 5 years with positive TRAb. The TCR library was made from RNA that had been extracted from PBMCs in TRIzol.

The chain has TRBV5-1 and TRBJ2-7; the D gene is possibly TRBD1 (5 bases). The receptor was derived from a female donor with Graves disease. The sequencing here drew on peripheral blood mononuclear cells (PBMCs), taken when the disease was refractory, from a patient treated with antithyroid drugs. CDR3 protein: CASSLGPAGPYEQYF. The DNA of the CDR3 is TGCGCCAGCAGCTTGGGTCCGGCAGGGCCCTACGAGCAGTACTTC.